Below, 11 T cell receptor beta chains from the same sample are listed, as sequenced in a study of blood T cell repertoires in COVID-19. Generated by immunoSEQ multiplex PCR, the TCRdb table keeps only in-frame clones and is missing some. The profile shows about 130,000 clones, around 81% of them singletons. The sequencing input was peripheral blood. The receptor set was obtained from a woman in her forties or fifties with acute or convalescent COVID-19.

This clone showed up many times. The chain uses TRBV4-1 and TRBJ2-2; tentative D call: TRBD1 (6 bases). The CDR3 is made up of 14 amino acids. Germline values: CDR1 MGHRA, CDR2 YSYEKL. The germline V and J ends were trimmed by 6 bases and 7 bases, with 15 bases remaining between them. As DNA, the CDR3 is TGCGCCAGCAGGCGCACACAGGGAAACGGGGAGCTGTTTTTT. This translates into CASRRTQGNGELFF.

The chain uses TRBV13 and TRBJ1-1; maybe TRBD1 (6 bases). This CDR3 is 15 amino acids long. The V gene's germline CDR1 is PRHDT and CDR2 FYEKMQ (reference sequence). V dropped 0 bases and J dropped 4 bases, with 12 bases sitting between them. The CDR3 nucleotides are TGTGCCAGCAGCTTAGGAGGCTCAGGGGCCACTGAAGCTTTCTTT. It specifies CASSLGGSGATEAFF.

The genes are TRBV5-1 and TRBJ1-5; 8 nucleotides match TRBD1. The germline V gene encodes CDR1 SGHRS and CDR2 YFSETQ. The V gene end was trimmed by 4 bases and the J gene end by 0 bases; junction bases not matched to a gene: 9. The CDR3 spans 17 residues. The CDR3 loop reads CASSLGTGGGSNQPQHF. The CDR3, as DNA: TGCGCCAGCAGCCTAGGGACAGGCGGAGGTAGCAATCAGCCCCAGCATTTT.

The chain joins TRBV27 to TRBJ2-3, with TRBD1 as a possible D gene (6 bases). Trimming took off 6 bases at V and 3 bases at J, with 10 bases between the two ends. The CDR3 has 13 residues. Germline V gene lookup returns CDR1 MNHEY and CDR2 SMNVEV (reference sequence). The CDR3 loop reads CASSWDTTDTQYF. The CDR3, as DNA: TGTGCCAGCAGCTGGGACACAACAGATACGCAGTATTTT.

This sequence joins TRBV15 and TRBJ1-4; TRBD1 aligns across 8 bases. Trimming took 3 bases from V and 4 from J; bases not matched to a gene: 4. Germline V CDR1 and CDR2: LNHNV, YYDKDF (reference sequence). This CDR3 is 15 amino acids long. The CDR3 is CATSRETGDNEKLFF. DNA of the CDR3: TGTGCCACCAGCAGGGAGACAGGGGATAATGAAAAACTGTTTTTT.

This clone appeared once. The chain is built from TRBV6-5 and TRBJ1-2; 8 bases align to TRBD1. Trimming at V came to 6 bases and at J to 9 bases, leaving 9 bases not matched to a gene. The CDR3 totals 13 residues. Germline V gene sequence: CDR1 MNHEY, CDR2 SVGAGI. CDR3 region: CASSTDRAGSYTF. The DNA for the CDR3 is TGTGCCAGCAGCACGGACAGGGCAGGTAGCTACACCTTC.

V and J are TRBV30 and TRBJ1-3; TRBD1 is a possible D gene (6 bases). Germline V gene sequence: CDR1 GTSNPN, CDR2 SVGIG (reference sequence). The CDR3 has 15 residues. V shed 1 base and J shed 4 bases, with 14 bases lying between them. The CDR3 DNA reads as TGTGCCTGGAGTGGGGGGCAGGGGTACGGAAACACCATATATTTT. The encoded protein is CAWSGGQGYGNTIYF.

The J gene is TRBJ2-7, the V gene TRBV30; no definite D call. V was clipped by 0 bases and J by 6 bases, with 9 bases between them. The CDR3 length is 12 residues. CDR1 and CDR2 from the germline V gene are GTSNPN and SVGIG (reference sequence). CDR3 in amino acids: CAWSVLRGEQYF. Written as DNA, the CDR3 is TGTGCCTGGAGTGTATTGCGCGGCGAGCAGTACTTC.

This chain joins TRBV6-6 and TRBJ1-4, with D maybe TRBD1 (6 bases). Germline loops: CDR1 MNHNY, CDR2 SVGAGI (reference sequence). The germline V and J ends were trimmed by 5 bases and 3 bases, with 13 bases remaining between them. The CDR3 loop spans 15 amino acids. CDR3 in DNA: TGTGCCAGCAGTAGGGGACATTCTTCTAATGAAAAACTGTTTTTT. Protein sequence: CASSRGHSSNEKLFF.

The chain combines TRBV3-1 (or the pseudogene TRBV3-2) with TRBJ1-2, with 8 positions matching TRBD1. V lost 0 bases, J lost 8 bases, and 11 bases stayed unmatched. The germline CDR1 and CDR2 sequences are LGHDT and YNNKEL (reference sequence). This CDR3 comprises 16 residues. CDR3 nucleotides: TGTGCCAGCAGCCAAGAACGGACAGGGATGCATAGCGGCTACACCTTC. Translated, it gives CASSQERTGMHSGYTF.

The gene calls are TRBV6-5 and TRBJ1-4; no firm D call. V was shortened by 2 bases and J by 3 bases, with 10 bases between the two germline ends. The CDR3 has 15 residues. CDR1 and CDR2 from the germline V gene are MNHEY and SVGAGI. The CDR3 sequence: CASSYGRLSNEKLFF. The CDR3 DNA reads TGTGCCAGCAGTTACGGGAGGCTATCTAATGAAAAACTGTTTTTT.